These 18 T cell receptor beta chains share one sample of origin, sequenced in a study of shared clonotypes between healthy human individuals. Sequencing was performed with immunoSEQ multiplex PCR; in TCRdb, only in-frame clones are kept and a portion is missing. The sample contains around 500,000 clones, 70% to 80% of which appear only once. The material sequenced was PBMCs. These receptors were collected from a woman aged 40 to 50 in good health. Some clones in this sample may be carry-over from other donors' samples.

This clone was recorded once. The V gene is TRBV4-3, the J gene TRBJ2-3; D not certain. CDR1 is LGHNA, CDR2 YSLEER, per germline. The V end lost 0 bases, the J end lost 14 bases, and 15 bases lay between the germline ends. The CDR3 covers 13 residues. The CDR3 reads CASSQEVRDRLYF. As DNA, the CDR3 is TGCGCCAGCAGCCAAGAGGTACGCGATCGCCTGTATTTT.

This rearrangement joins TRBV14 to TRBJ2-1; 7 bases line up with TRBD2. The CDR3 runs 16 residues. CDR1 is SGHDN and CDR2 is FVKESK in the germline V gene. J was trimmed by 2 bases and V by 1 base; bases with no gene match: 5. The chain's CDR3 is CASSQVWLAAYNEQFF. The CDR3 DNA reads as TGTGCCAGCAGCCAAGTGTGGCTAGCGGCCTACAATGAGCAGTTCTTC.

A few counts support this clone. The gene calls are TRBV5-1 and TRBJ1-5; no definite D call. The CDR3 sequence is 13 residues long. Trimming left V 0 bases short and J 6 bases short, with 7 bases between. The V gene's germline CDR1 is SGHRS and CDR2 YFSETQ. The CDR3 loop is CASSLGLGQPQHF. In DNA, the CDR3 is TGCGCCAGCAGCTTGGGTTTAGGTCAGCCCCAGCATTTT.

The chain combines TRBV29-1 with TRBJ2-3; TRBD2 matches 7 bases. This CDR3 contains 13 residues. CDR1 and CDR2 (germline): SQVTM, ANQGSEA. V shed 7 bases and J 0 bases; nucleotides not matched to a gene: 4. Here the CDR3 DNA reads TGCAGCGCCGGGGACTACAGCACAGATACGCAGTATTTT. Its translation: CSAGDYSTDTQYF.

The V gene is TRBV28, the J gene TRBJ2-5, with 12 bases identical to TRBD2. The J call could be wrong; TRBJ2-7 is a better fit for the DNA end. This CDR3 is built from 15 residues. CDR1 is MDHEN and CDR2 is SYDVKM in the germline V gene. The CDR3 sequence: CASSITSGRPYEQYF. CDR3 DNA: TGTGCCAGCAGCATAACTAGCGGGAGGCCCTACGAGCAGTACTTC.

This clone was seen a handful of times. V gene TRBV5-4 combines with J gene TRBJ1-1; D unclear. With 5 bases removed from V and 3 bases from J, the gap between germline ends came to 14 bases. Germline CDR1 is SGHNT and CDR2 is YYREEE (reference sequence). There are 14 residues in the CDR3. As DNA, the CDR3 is TGTGCCAGCAGGATCTACGGGGAGCACACTGAAGCTTTCTTT. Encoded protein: CASRIYGEHTEAFF.

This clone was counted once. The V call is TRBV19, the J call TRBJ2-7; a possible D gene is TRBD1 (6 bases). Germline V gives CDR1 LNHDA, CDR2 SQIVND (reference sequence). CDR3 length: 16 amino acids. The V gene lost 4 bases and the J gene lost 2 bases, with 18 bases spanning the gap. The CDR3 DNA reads TGTGCCAGTAGTACCCAGACAGGCGTTCCCCCCTACGAGCAGTACTTC. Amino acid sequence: CASSTQTGVPPYEQYF.

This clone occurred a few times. Written as DNA, the CDR3 is TGTGCCAGCAGTTTTGGAAGGCAGCCCCAGCATTTT. It yields the protein CASSFGRQPQHF. The chain links TRBV28 to TRBJ1-5; D gene ambiguous. The CDR3 extends over 12 amino acids. Germline CDR1 is MDHEN and CDR2 is SYDVKM. Trimming removed 3 bases from V and 7 bases from J, with 7 bases in between.

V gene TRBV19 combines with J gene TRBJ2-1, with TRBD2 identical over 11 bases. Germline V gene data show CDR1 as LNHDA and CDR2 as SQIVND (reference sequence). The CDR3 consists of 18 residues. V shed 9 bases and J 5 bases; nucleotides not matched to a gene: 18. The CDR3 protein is CASRDILAGGPSHNEQFF. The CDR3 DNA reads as TGTGCCAGCAGGGACATTTTAGCGGGAGGGCCTAGCCACAATGAGCAGTTCTTC.

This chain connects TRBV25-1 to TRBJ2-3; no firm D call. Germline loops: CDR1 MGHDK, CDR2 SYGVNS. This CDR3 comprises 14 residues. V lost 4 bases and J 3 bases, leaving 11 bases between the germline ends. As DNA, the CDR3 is TGTGCCAGCAGTGCCTCCGGCAGGACAGATACGCAGTATTTT. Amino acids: CASSASGRTDTQYF.

The CDR3 DNA sequence: TGCGCCAGCAGCCAAGACTCCGTCGCCGCCTTCACAGATACGCAGTATTTT. Its translation is CASSQDSVAAFTDTQYF. V usage is TRBV4-3 and J usage is TRBJ2-3; the D is unclear. The CDR3 runs 17 residues. Trimming left V 0 bases short and J 2 bases short, with 15 bases between. Per germline, CDR1 LGHNA and CDR2 YSLEER.

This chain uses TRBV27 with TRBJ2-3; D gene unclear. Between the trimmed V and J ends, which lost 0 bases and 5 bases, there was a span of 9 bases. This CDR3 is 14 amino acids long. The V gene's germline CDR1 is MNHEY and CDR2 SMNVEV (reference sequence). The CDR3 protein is CASSLSTPGDTQYF. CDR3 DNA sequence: TGTGCCAGCAGTTTATCGACGCCAGGAGATACGCAGTATTTT.

The chain's CDR3 is CASRPLRTSDNEQFF. The CDR3 DNA reads TGCGCCAGCAGACCCTTAAGGACTAGTGACAATGAGCAGTTCTTC. The V gene is TRBV4-1, the J gene TRBJ2-1; 7 bases match TRBD2. Germline V gene lookup returns CDR1 MGHRA and CDR2 YSYEKL. The CDR3 has 15 amino acids. V dropped 6 bases and J dropped 5; count of bases not matched to a gene: 10.

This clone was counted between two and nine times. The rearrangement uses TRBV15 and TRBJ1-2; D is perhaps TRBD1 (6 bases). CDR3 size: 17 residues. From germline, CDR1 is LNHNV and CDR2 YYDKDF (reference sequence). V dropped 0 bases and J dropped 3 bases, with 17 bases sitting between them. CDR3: CATSRDGEGVADYGYTF. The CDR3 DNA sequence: TGTGCCACCAGCAGAGATGGTGAGGGGGTAGCCGACTATGGCTACACCTTC. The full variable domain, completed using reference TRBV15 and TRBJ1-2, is DAMVIQNPRYQVTQFGKPVTLSCSQTLNHNVMYWYQQKSSQAPKLLFHYYDKDFNNEADTPDNFQSRRPNTSFCFLDIRSPGLGDTAMYLCATSRDGEGVADYGYTFGSGTRLTVV.

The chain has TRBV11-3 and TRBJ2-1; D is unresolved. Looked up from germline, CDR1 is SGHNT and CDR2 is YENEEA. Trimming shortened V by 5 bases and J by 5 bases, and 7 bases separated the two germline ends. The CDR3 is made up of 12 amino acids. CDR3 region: CASSRPDNEQFF. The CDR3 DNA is TGTGCCAGCAGCAGACCTGACAATGAGCAGTTCTTC.

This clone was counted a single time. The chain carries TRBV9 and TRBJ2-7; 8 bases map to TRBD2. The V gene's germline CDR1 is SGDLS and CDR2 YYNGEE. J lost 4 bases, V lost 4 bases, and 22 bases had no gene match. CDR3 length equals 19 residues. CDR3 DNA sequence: TGTGCCAGCAGCCATAAACAAGCCGGGTCGGGAGGGCTTGGGTACGAGCAGTACTTC. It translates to CASSHKQAGSGGLGYEQYF. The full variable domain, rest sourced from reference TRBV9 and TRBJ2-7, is DSGVTQTPKHLITATGQRVTLRCSPRSGDLSVYWYQQSLDQGLQFLIQYYNGEERAKGNILERFSAQQFPDLHSELNLSSLELGDSALYFCASSHKQAGSGGLGYEQYFGPGTRLTVT.

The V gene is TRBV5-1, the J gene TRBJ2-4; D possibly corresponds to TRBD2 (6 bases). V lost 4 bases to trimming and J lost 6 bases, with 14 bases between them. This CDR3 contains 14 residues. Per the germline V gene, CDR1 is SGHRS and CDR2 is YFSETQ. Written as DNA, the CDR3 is TGCGCCAGCAGCCCAGGAATGGGGGGAAACATTCAGTACTTC. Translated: CASSPGMGGNIQYF.

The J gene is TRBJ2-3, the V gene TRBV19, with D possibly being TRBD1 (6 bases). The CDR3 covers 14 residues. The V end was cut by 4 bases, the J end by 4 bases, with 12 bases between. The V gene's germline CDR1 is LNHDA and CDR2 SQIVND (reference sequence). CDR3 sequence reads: CASSTPGVADTQYF. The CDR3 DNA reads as TGTGCCAGTAGTACCCCAGGGGTCGCAGATACGCAGTATTTT.